What follows are 17 T cell receptor beta chains derived from one specimen sequenced in a study of CXCR3-negative and CXCR3-positive naive CD8 T cells. Study findings and constraints: Against CXCR3-negative naive cells, CXCR3-positive naive cells showed more hydrophobic TRB CDR3s.

For these TCRs, the target antigens are not known. The libraries of TRB cDNA were prepared using 5' RACE with UMI labels. TCRdb re-called the 5' RACE reads and catalogs CDR3 proteins one per entry, DNA excluded. The sample yields some 64,000 distinct CDR3 sequences, of which the top ten take up about 0.84%. The sequencing sample was made of naive CXCR3+ CD8+ T cells from blood. Subset meaning: CD45RO-CCR7+CD27+CD95- naive CD8+ T cells expressing CXCR3 (TNR3+). All receptors derive from a human donor in good health. Some clones in this sample may be carry-over from other donors' samples.

This rearrangement joins TRBV19 to TRBJ2-2; TCRdb returns TRBD1, unconfirmable since there is no DNA. Per germline, CDR1 LNHDA and CDR2 SQIVND (reference sequence). The CDR3 covers 16 residues. CDR3 loop: CASSIPDRVLTGELFF.

The chain combines TRBV4-3 with TRBJ2-7. There are 13 residues in the CDR3. Germline V gene sequence: CDR1 LGHNA, CDR2 YSLEER. CDR3 in amino acids: CASSQGFSHEQYF.

The chain has TRBV15 and TRBJ2-3; TCRdb designates TRBD2, a call that cannot be tested without DNA. The germline V gene has CDR1 LNHNV and CDR2 YYDKDF (reference sequence). The CDR3 totals 15 residues. This chain's CDR3 is CATSRPSRGTDTQYF.

CDR3 sequence: CSVEVGISYNEQFF. The V and J genes are TRBV29-1 and TRBJ2-7. The V gene's germline CDR1 is SQVTM and CDR2 ANQGSEA. The CDR3 runs to 14 residues.

This chain uses TRBV5-1 with TRBJ2-7; the D gene TCRdb calls, TRBD1, cannot be checked with no DNA. In germline, CDR1 is SGHRS, CDR2 YFSETQ. The CDR3 is 14 amino acids. This CDR3 is CASSSLGDGYEQYF.

The chain employs TRBV13 and TRBJ1-2; checking the TCRdb D call of TRBD1 is not possible without DNA. Looked up from germline, CDR1 is PRHDT and CDR2 is FYEKMQ (reference sequence). The CDR3 has 14 amino acids. The CDR3 region is CASSLLGQNYGYTF.

The chain couples TRBV28 to TRBJ2-7; checking the TCRdb D call of TRBD1 is not possible without DNA. In germline, CDR1 is MDHEN, CDR2 SYDVKM. This CDR3 is 14 amino acids long. The chain's CDR3 is CASSSPLGTYEQYF.

The chain combines TRBV19 with TRBJ2-1; TCRdb reports TRBD1, a call that lacks DNA to check it against. CDR3 length: 16 residues. Per the germline V gene, CDR1 is LNHDA and CDR2 is SQIVND (reference sequence). The CDR3 sequence: CASSMTGFDPNNEQFF.

J is TRBJ2-5 and V is TRBV5-6; TCRdb reports TRBD2, a call that lacks DNA to check it against. This CDR3 is 14 amino acids long. Germline V gene sequence: CDR1 SGHDT, CDR2 YYEEEE. This CDR3 reads CASSLLGDQETQYF. The full variable domain, its missing parts supplied by reference TRBV5-6 and TRBJ2-5, is DAGVTQSPTHLIKTRGQQVTLRCSPKSGHDTVSWYQQALGQGPQFIFQYYEEEERQRGNFPDRFSGHQFPNYSSELNVNALLLGDSALYLCASSLLGDQETQYFGPGTRLLVL.

The chain couples TRBV10-3 to TRBJ2-3; without DNA, the TCRdb call of TRBD2 cannot be checked. Germline CDR1 ENHRY, CDR2 SYGVKD. There are 14 residues in the CDR3. CDR3 sequence: CAISASGGKDTQYF.

This rearrangement joins TRBV18 to TRBJ1-2; TCRdb returns TRBD1, unconfirmable since there is no DNA. Germline assignment: CDR1 KGHSH and CDR2 LQKENI. There are 16 residues in the CDR3. CDR3: CASSPGLPGQSYGYTF.

The gene calls are TRBV4-1 and TRBJ2-7. Per germline, CDR1 MGHRA and CDR2 YSYEKL. The CDR3 runs 15 residues. CDR3 sequence: CASSQESRQYYEQYF.

This chain joins TRBV14 and TRBJ2-1. This CDR3 has 13 amino acids. Germline CDR1 is SGHDN and CDR2 is FVKESK. CDR3 loop: CASSQDRDNEQFF.

The chain employs TRBV5-1 and TRBJ2-3. CDR3 length equals 13 residues. The V gene's germline CDR1 is SGHRS and CDR2 YFSETQ. The CDR3 loop is CASSYIRTDTQYF.

This chain joins TRBV9 and TRBJ2-7; TCRdb indicates TRBD1, and absent DNA this call remains unverified. This CDR3 region has 15 residues. From germline, CDR1 is SGDLS and CDR2 YYNGEE. CDR3 amino acids: CASSFDRDRGHEQYF.

The chain recombines TRBV7-3 with TRBJ2-1. Germline loops: CDR1 SGHTA, CDR2 FQGTGA. The CDR3 runs to 13 residues. This CDR3 is CASSLLYDNEQFF.

The rearrangement links TRBV7-6 to TRBJ2-7; the D call from TCRdb, TRBD1, cannot be confirmed without DNA. The CDR3 contains 15 residues. Germline lookup yields CDR1 SGHVS and CDR2 FNYEAQ. The CDR3: CASSLSGGGLYEQYF.